A selection of T cell receptor beta chains follows, all from one sample in a study of blood T cell repertoires in COVID-19. Assay: immunoSEQ multiplex PCR; the TCRdb copy retains only in-frame clones and omits some. The sample yields 150,000 or so clones, 75% to 90% seen once. The sequenced sample was peripheral blood. These receptors were collected from a human donor in a cohort sampled during active COVID-19. Both conserved end residues are part of each CDR3. A D gene is named only where the DNA matches it firmly. For some rows the clone size is stated as once, few or many, or as a class when expanded; others skip it.

CDR3aa: CASSTSGYEQFF
CDR3nt: TGTGCCAGTAGTACCTCGGGTTATGAGCAGTTCTTC
v_gene: TRBV19
j_gene: TRBJ2-1
abundance: -
d_gene: -

CDR3aa: CASSLVTAGKLFF
CDR3nt: TGTGCCAGCAGTTTAGTGACAGCTGGAAAACTGTTTTTT
v_gene: TRBV12-3/TRBV12-4
j_gene: TRBJ1-4
abundance: -
d_gene: -

CDR3aa: CAWRVQGADTQYF
CDR3nt: TGTGCCTGGAGAGTCCAGGGCGCAGATACGCAGTATTTT
v_gene: TRBV30
j_gene: TRBJ2-3
abundance: -
d_gene: -

CDR3aa: CASSLSMAGSFGGAGELFF
CDR3nt: TGTGCCAGCAGCCTAAGTATGGCCGGATCTTTCGGAGGCGCCGGGGAGCTGTTTTTT
v_gene: TRBV11-2
j_gene: TRBJ2-2
abundance: -
d_gene: -

CDR3aa: CATGAGGTSSYEQYF
CDR3nt: TGTGCCACCGGAGCTGGGGGGACGAGCTCCTACGAGCAGTACTTC
v_gene: TRBV6-5
j_gene: TRBJ2-7
abundance: few
d_gene: -

CDR3aa: CASSLTGQANYGYTF
CDR3nt: TGTGCCAGCAGCTTAACGGGACAGGCTAACTATGGCTACACCTTC
v_gene: TRBV7-9
j_gene: TRBJ1-2
abundance: -
d_gene: TRBD1

CDR3aa: CASRLQGDSYNEQFF
CDR3nt: TGTGCCAGCAGGCTACAGGGGGACTCCTACAATGAGCAGTTCTTC
v_gene: TRBV7-9
j_gene: TRBJ2-1
abundance: -
d_gene: TRBD1

CDR3aa: CAWKGAISTVEAFF
CDR3nt: TGTGCCTGGAAGGGGGCTATCAGTACGGTTGAAGCTTTCTTT
v_gene: TRBV30
j_gene: TRBJ1-1
abundance: -
d_gene: TRBD1

CDR3aa: CASSQSALAGAYEQYF
CDR3nt: TGTGCCAGCAGCCAGAGCGCACTAGCGGGAGCCTACGAGCAGTACTTC
v_gene: TRBV5-4
j_gene: TRBJ2-7
abundance: -
d_gene: TRBD2

CDR3aa: CASSLGRGGMNTEAFF
CDR3nt: TGCGCCAGCAGCTTGGGAAGGGGAGGGATGAACACTGAAGCTTTCTTT
v_gene: TRBV5-1
j_gene: TRBJ1-1
abundance: -
d_gene: -

CDR3aa: CASSPGGWPASGGYTF
CDR3nt: TGTGCCAGCAGCCCGGGCGGGTGGCCCGCTAGTGGTGGCTACACCTTC
v_gene: TRBV7-6
j_gene: TRBJ1-2
abundance: -
d_gene: -

CDR3aa: CASSDTITSLPGQGNPTEAFF
CDR3nt: TGTGCCAGCAGTGATACGATAACAAGCCTTCCGGGACAGGGGAACCCCACTGAAGCTTTCTTT
v_gene: TRBV2
j_gene: TRBJ1-1
abundance: -
d_gene: TRBD1

CDR3aa: CSASTGVAEMDEQYF
CDR3nt: TGCAGCGCCAGCACAGGGGTTGCCGAGATGGACGAGCAGTACTTC
v_gene: TRBV29-1
j_gene: TRBJ2-7
abundance: -
d_gene: TRBD1

CDR3aa: CVTGGDADTQYF
CDR3nt: TGTGTCACAGGGGGCGACGCAGATACGCAGTATTTT
v_gene: TRBV19
j_gene: TRBJ2-3
abundance: -
d_gene: TRBD1

CDR3aa: CASSDPLTEETQYF
CDR3nt: TGTGCCAGCAGTGACCCGCTCACGGAAGAGACCCAGTACTTC
v_gene: TRBV25-1
j_gene: TRBJ2-5
abundance: -
d_gene: -

CDR3aa: CSASGANEKLFF
CDR3nt: TGCAGCGCCTCCGGGGCTAATGAAAAACTGTTTTTT
v_gene: TRBV29-1
j_gene: TRBJ1-4
abundance: -
d_gene: -

CDR3aa: CAISGQAYGYTF
CDR3nt: TGTGCCATCAGTGGTCAGGCCTATGGCTACACCTTC
v_gene: TRBV10-3
j_gene: TRBJ1-2
abundance: -
d_gene: -

CDR3aa: CATSDPGLTVDTQYF
CDR3nt: TGTGCCACCAGTGATCCCGGACTGACCGTAGATACGCAGTATTTT
v_gene: TRBV24-1
j_gene: TRBJ2-3
abundance: -
d_gene: -

CDR3aa: CAWDQGRGTDTQYF
CDR3nt: TGTGCCTGGGATCAGGGCAGGGGCACAGATACGCAGTATTTT
v_gene: TRBV30
j_gene: TRBJ2-3
abundance: -
d_gene: -

CDR3aa: CASSETSENIQYF
CDR3nt: TGTGCCAGCAGTGAGACTAGCGAAAACATTCAGTACTTC
v_gene: TRBV6-4
j_gene: TRBJ2-4
abundance: few
d_gene: TRBD2

CDR3aa: CASSLEPGKDEKLFF
CDR3nt: TGTGCCAGCAGCTTGGAGCCAGGGAAGGATGAAAAACTGTTTTTT
v_gene: TRBV5-4
j_gene: TRBJ1-4
abundance: -
d_gene: -

CDR3aa: CASSFSGGVIEQFF
CDR3nt: TGTGCCAGCAGCTTTAGCGGGGGGGTAATTGAGCAGTTCTTC
v_gene: TRBV7-9
j_gene: TRBJ2-1
abundance: -
d_gene: TRBD2

CDR3aa: CSAGRDSTIYEQYF
CDR3nt: TGCAGCGCCGGCCGGGACAGCACCATCTACGAGCAGTACTTC
v_gene: TRBV29-1
j_gene: TRBJ2-7
abundance: -
d_gene: TRBD1

CDR3aa: CASSLGRQGGYEQYF
CDR3nt: TGTGCCAGCAGCTTGGGTAGGCAGGGGGGTTACGAGCAGTACTTC
v_gene: TRBV5-6
j_gene: TRBJ2-7
abundance: -
d_gene: -